This T cell receptor (beta chain) emerged from a study of CD8 T cells in ankylosing spondylitis. Via MiXCR, TCRdb re-called the 5' RACE reads, giving one row per CDR3 protein. This sample has around 250,000 distinct CDR3 sequences, with roughly 10% found just once. This clonotype was counted at least ten times. The CDR3 sequence is 16 residues long. V lost 0 bases to trimming and J lost 10 bases, with 20 bases between them. Germline loops: CDR1 LGHDT, CDR2 YNNKEL (reference sequence). This clonotype was sampled from a male donor with ankylosing spondylitis or in good health (not recorded which). This chain links TRBV3-1 with TRBJ2-3; D may be TRBD2 (6 bases). The source material was blood, either unsorted or a sorted T cell fraction (not recorded which). The CDR3 spells CASSQDRADYRLAQYF. Here the CDR3 DNA reads TGTGCCAGCAGCCAAGATAGGGCGGACTACCGACTAGCGCAGTATTTT.